The 2 T cell receptor beta chains given below trace back to one sample, sequenced in a study of blood T cells in healthy people across ages. The authors ran a second PCR of about 6 to 11 cycles using a sample-barcoded 5' primer and a J-beta primer mix. TCRdb reprocessed the 5' RACE reads via MiXCR and lists one record per CDR3 protein. The sample carries hundreds of thousands of distinct CDR3 sequences, about 28% recorded once. In addition, the sample was reused for a study of T cells of mothers and their children.

The sample consisted of blood. These receptors all stem from a boy aged 2 to 10 in good health.

Only a few counts were recorded for this clonotype. The rearrangement uses TRBV2 and TRBJ2-5; 7 bases match TRBD1. The CDR3 runs 14 residues. Germline CDR1 SNHLY, CDR2 FYNNEI. The J segment lost 3 bases and the V segment lost 3 bases, leaving 4 bases of the junction unmatched. CDR3 residues: CASSELDREETQYF. The CDR3 DNA reads as TGTGCCAGCAGTGAGTTAGACAGGGAAGAGACCCAGTACTTC. The full variable domain, its missing parts supplied by reference TRBV2 and TRBJ2-5, is EPEVTQTPSHQVTQMGQEVILRCVPISNHLYFYWYRQILGQKVEFLVSFYNNEISEKSEIFDDQFSVERPDGSNFTLKIRSTKLEDSAMYFCASSELDREETQYFGPGTRLLVL.

This clonotype came up once. The V and J genes are TRBV5-1 and TRBJ1-3; a weak D match, TRBD1 (6 bases). The CDR3 is 13 amino acids. The V and J ends lost 3 bases and 8 bases respectively, with 12 bases between them. Per germline, CDR1 SGHRS and CDR2 YFSETQ. CDR3 DNA: TGCGCCAGCAGCTCGACAGGTCAGGACACCATATATTTT. Translation gives CASSSTGQDTIYF.